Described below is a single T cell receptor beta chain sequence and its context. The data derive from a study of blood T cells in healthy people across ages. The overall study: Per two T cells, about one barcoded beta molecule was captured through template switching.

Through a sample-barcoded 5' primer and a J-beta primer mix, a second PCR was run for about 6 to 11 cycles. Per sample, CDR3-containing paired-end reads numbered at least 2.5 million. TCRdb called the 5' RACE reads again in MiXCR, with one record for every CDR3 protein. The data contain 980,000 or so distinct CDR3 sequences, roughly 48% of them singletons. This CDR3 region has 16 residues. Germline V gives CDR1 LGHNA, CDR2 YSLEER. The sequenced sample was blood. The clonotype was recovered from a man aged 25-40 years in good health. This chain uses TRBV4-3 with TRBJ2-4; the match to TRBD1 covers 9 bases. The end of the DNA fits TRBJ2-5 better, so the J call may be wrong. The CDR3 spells CASSLQPGQGGETQYF. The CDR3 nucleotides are TGCGCCAGCAGCCTCCAACCGGGACAGGGAGGGGAGACCCAGTACTTC.